These 14 T cell receptor beta chains share one sample of origin, sequenced in a study of T cells in Graves' hyperthyroidism and ophthalmopathy. The CDR3 regions of TCR beta were amplified from RNA transcripts. HTBI primers were employed in a first-round RT-PCR of the TCR CDR3. TCRdb called the multiplex PCR reads again in MiXCR, with one record for every CDR3 protein. Among 150,000 or so distinct CDR3 sequences listed, roughly a fifth were seen once. Material for sequencing was blood. The receptors were sampled from a woman between 50 and 59 years old with Graves' hyperthyroidism that later progressed to Graves' ophthalmopathy.

CDR3 sequence reads: CASSGLNTCEQYF. DNA for the CDR3: TGTGCCAGCAGTGGTCTTAACACCTGCGAGCAGTACTTC. This chain uses TRBV6-1 with TRBJ2-7; unclear D gene. Germline V lookup: CDR1 MNHNS, CDR2 SASEGT. The CDR3 covers 13 residues. The germline V and J ends were trimmed by 4 bases and 6 bases, with 13 bases remaining between them.

This chain joins TRBV29-1 and TRBJ2-3; D unclear. Germline CDR1 SQVTM, CDR2 ANQGSEA. The CDR3 is 14 amino acids. CDR3 nucleotide sequence: TGCAGTATCACAACCTCGTCGGGCACAGATACGCAGTATTTT. Its translation is CSITTSSGTDTQYF.

The chain uses TRBV10-3 and TRBJ2-7, with 10 nucleotides matching TRBD1. Germline trimming cut 5 bases from V and 4 bases from J; bases unmatched to any gene: 11. The CDR3 contains 16 residues. Germline V CDR1 and CDR2: ENHRY, SYGVKD. The DNA for the CDR3 is TGTGCCATCAGTTCCGGCCAGGGACAGGGGAGGTACGAGCAGTACTTC. Its protein is CAISSGQGQGRYEQYF.

This chain uses TRBV20-1 with TRBJ2-5; the match to TRBD2 covers 10 bases. The germline V gene encodes CDR1 DFQATT and CDR2 SNEGSKA (reference sequence). Trimming took 0 bases from V and 7 from J; bases not matched to a gene: 17. The CDR3 is 18 residues long. The CDR3 bases are TGCAGTGCTAGAGATCGCCAGCGGGGGGGCCCTAAGAGCGGGACCCAGTACTTC. This codes for CSARDRQRGGPKSGTQYF.

This clonotype appeared a few times. The chain has TRBV12-3 or TRBV12-4 and TRBJ2-1; 8 bases map to TRBD2. V lost 2 bases and J lost 15; bases outside the gene matches: 15. The length of the CDR3 is 15 residues. As DNA, the CDR3 is TGTGCCAGCAGTTTAAGCGCTAGCGGGCACCAAGTTCGGTTCTTC. Residues: CASSLSASGHQVRFF.

This clonotype appeared many times. DNA of the CDR3: TGTGCCAGTACCCAAACTAGCGGGAGTATGGAGCAGTACTTC. Encoded protein: CASTQTSGSMEQYF. The genes are TRBV19 and TRBJ2-7, with 11 positions matching TRBD2. The CDR3 sequence is 14 residues long. Germline assignment: CDR1 LNHDA and CDR2 SQIVND (reference sequence). V was clipped by 7 bases and J by 7 bases; unmatched bases: 9.

This clonotype showed up just a few times. The chain has TRBV7-2 and TRBJ2-2; no clear D gene. Deletions cut 2 bases from V and 4 bases from J, with 17 bases between. The CDR3 sequence is 17 residues long. From germline, CDR1 is SGHTA and CDR2 FQGNSA. This CDR3 reads CASSLYGVGSSTGELFF. The CDR3 coding sequence is TGTGCCAGCAGCTTATATGGGGTTGGCTCTAGCACCGGGGAGCTGTTTTTT.

The V and J genes are TRBV20-1 and TRBJ1-5; TRBD1 matches at 7 bases. The germline V gene has CDR1 DFQATT and CDR2 SNEGSKA (reference sequence). The CDR3 extends over 15 amino acids. V gave up 6 bases and J gave up 0 bases; unmatched junction bases: 8. In DNA form, the CDR3 reads TGCAGTGCCGAACTCAACAGGGGTAGCAATCAGCCCCAGCATTTT. It translates to CSAELNRGSNQPQHF.

This clonotype was observed many times. This rearrangement joins TRBV20-1 to TRBJ1-2, with D perhaps TRBD1 (6 bases). From germline, CDR1 is DFQATT and CDR2 SNEGSKA (reference sequence). The V end was cut by 4 bases, the J end by 12 bases, with 21 bases between. The CDR3 contains 13 residues. The CDR3 loop is CSAKGDGRNRDTF. The CDR3 DNA reads TGCAGTGCTAAAGGCGATGGGAGGAACAGGGACACCTTC.

This sequence joins TRBV12-3 or TRBV12-4 and TRBJ2-1; tentatively, D is TRBD2 (7 bases). V was clipped by 5 bases and J by 0 bases, with 14 bases between them. The CDR3 runs to 16 residues. The CDR3 region is CASSGGERGSYNEQFF. CDR3 bases: TGTGCCAGCAGTGGGGGCGAGCGGGGCTCCTACAATGAGCAGTTCTTC.

At least ten counts were recorded for this clonotype. The chain has TRBV3-1 and TRBJ2-7, with D possibly TRBD1 on 5 matching bases. The CDR3 covers 14 residues. V lost 5 bases to trimming and J lost 4 bases, with 15 bases between them. The germline gives CDR1 LGHDT, CDR2 YNNKEL (reference sequence). This CDR3 reads CASSTASGSYEQYF. In DNA form, the CDR3 reads TGTGCCAGCAGCACCGCTTCAGGGTCTTACGAGCAGTACTTC.

This clonotype was observed many times. V usage is TRBV5-1 and J usage is TRBJ2-6; maybe TRBD2 (6 bases). V was clipped by 3 bases and J by 1 base, with 20 bases between them. Germline lookup yields CDR1 SGHRS and CDR2 YFSETQ. The CDR3 runs 19 residues. The CDR3 DNA reads as TGCGCCAGCAGCTGGGCCGGGCAGGGAGGAGCATCTGGGGCCAACGTCCTGACTTTC. Translating it yields CASSWAGQGGASGANVLTF.

V and J are TRBV11-3 and TRBJ1-2; D uncertain. CDR3 size: 12 residues. V dropped 5 bases and J dropped 7 bases, with 11 bases sitting between them. The germline V gene has CDR1 SGHNT and CDR2 YENEEA. Here the CDR3 DNA reads TGTGCCAGCAGCCCCCTAGCGGGTGGCTACACCTTC. Residues: CASSPLAGGYTF.

This clonotype was seen a few times. The rearrangement links TRBV20-1 to TRBJ1-3; D remains unclear. The CDR3 totals 14 residues. Trimming took off 1 base at V and 2 bases at J, with 9 bases between the two ends. Germline assignment: CDR1 DFQATT and CDR2 SNEGSKA (reference sequence). CDR3 DNA sequence: TGCAGTGCTAGAGCCGGGTCAGCTGGAAACACCATATATTTT. Its protein is CSARAGSAGNTIYF.